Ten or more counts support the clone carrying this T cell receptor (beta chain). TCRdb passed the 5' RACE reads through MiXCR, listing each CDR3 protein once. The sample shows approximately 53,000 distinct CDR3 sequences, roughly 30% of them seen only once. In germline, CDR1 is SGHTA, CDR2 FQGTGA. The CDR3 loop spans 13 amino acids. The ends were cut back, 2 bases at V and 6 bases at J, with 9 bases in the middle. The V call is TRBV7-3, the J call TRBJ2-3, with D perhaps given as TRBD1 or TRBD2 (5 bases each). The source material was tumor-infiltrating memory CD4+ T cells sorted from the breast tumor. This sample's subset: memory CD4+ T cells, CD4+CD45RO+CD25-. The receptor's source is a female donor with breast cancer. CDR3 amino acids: CASSLQGPDTQYF. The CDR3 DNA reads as TGTGCCAGCAGCTTACAGGGACCCGATACGCAGTATTTT.